These 21 T cell receptor beta chains were all obtained from the same sample, sequenced in a study of cytomegalovirus exposure and HLA in healthy donors. PCR involved 60 Vbeta and 13 Jbeta primers. Data came from immunoSEQ multiplex PCR; TCRdb stores just in-frame clones and leaves some out. In the table there are 99,000 or so clones, about 83% of which are singletons. The sequenced sample consisted of PBMCs. The source is a man aged 60 to 69 in good health and CMV-seropositive.

This clone was found a few times. V is TRBV7-2 and J is TRBJ1-6, with 9 bases fitting TRBD1. The trim removed 1 base at V and 6 bases at J, leaving 4 bases unmatched. Germline CDR1 and CDR2: SGHTA and FQGNSA. This CDR3 spans 16 amino acids. CDR3 DNA sequence: TGTGCCAGCAGCTTAGTAGACAGGGGGGGTAATTCACCCCTCCACTTT. Amino acid sequence: CASSLVDRGGNSPLHF.

V and J are TRBV10-3 and TRBJ2-7; 9 positions match TRBD1. Germline V gene lookup returns CDR1 ENHRY and CDR2 SYGVKD. This CDR3 is built from 16 residues. The V and J ends lost 4 bases and 0 bases, in that order; junction bases with no gene match: 7. CDR3 DNA: TGTGCCATCAGTGCCTTCGGGACAGGGAGCTCCTACGAGCAGTACTTC. Translated: CAISAFGTGSSYEQYF.

The chain joins TRBV9 to TRBJ1-2; possible D gene TRBD1, 6 bases. Trimming pared 4 bases from V and 2 bases from J, leaving 9 bases between. The CDR3 length is 13 residues. Germline lookup yields CDR1 SGDLS and CDR2 YYNGEE. The CDR3 sequence: CASSPQGNYGYTF. Here the CDR3 DNA reads TGTGCCAGCAGCCCACAGGGAAACTATGGCTACACCTTC.

This clone was counted once. The rearrangement uses TRBV4-2 and TRBJ2-6; the D gene is possibly TRBD1 (6 bases). V gave up 0 bases and J gave up 1 base, with 13 bases separating them. Germline V lookup: CDR1 LGHNA, CDR2 YNFKEQ. The CDR3 totals 18 residues. CDR3 nucleotide sequence: TGTGCCAGCAGCCAAGATGGGACAATAGAATCTGGGGCCAACGTCCTGACTTTC. This encodes CASSQDGTIESGANVLTF.

This clone has a handful of counts. The chain has TRBV5-8 and TRBJ2-7; D possibly corresponds to TRBD1 (6 bases). V dropped 8 bases and J dropped 4 bases, with 19 bases sitting between them. CDR1 is SGHTS, CDR2 YDEGEE, per germline. CDR3 length: 14 residues. The CDR3, as DNA: TGTGCCAGTTTACCGGACAGCTTAAGGTACGAGCAGTACTTC. Its translation is CASLPDSLRYEQYF.

The chain recombines TRBV6-1 with TRBJ2-4; a weak D match, TRBD1 (5 bases). V was trimmed by 6 bases and J by 0 bases, leaving 12 bases between them. Germline V CDR1 and CDR2: MNHNS, SASEGT. This CDR3 has 15 amino acids. The CDR3: CASRDRQLAKNIQYF. The CDR3 DNA reads as TGTGCCAGCAGAGACAGACAGCTAGCCAAAAACATTCAGTACTTC.

V and J are TRBV9 and TRBJ2-7, with 7 bases fitting TRBD1. The CDR3 has 15 amino acids. V lost 0 bases and J lost 2; bases outside the gene matches: 5. Germline values: CDR1 SGDLS, CDR2 YYNGEE. CDR3 bases: TGTGCCAGCAGCGTAGGGGGGACAGCCGCCTACGAGCAGTACTTC. As protein: CASSVGGTAAYEQYF.

The chain carries TRBV9 and TRBJ2-7, with D possibly matching TRBD1 (5 bases). Per the germline V gene, CDR1 is SGDLS and CDR2 is YYNGEE. CDR3 length equals 15 residues. With 0 bases removed from V and 2 bases from J, the gap between germline ends came to 12 bases. CDR3 DNA sequence: TGTGCCAGCAGCGTAGAGGCAGGGTTACCCTACGAGCAGTACTTC. It specifies CASSVEAGLPYEQYF.

This clone occurred a few times. The chain joins TRBV18 to TRBJ1-2; D is undetermined. V lost 2 bases and J lost 3, with 10 bases in between. The CDR3 is 14 residues long. Germline loops: CDR1 KGHSH, CDR2 LQKENI. In DNA form, the CDR3 reads TGTGCCAGCTCACCAGGCAGGAATCACTATGGCTACACCTTC. This sequence encodes CASSPGRNHYGYTF.

The chain couples TRBV5-4 to TRBJ1-6; D perhaps matches TRBD1 (5 bases). This CDR3 has 17 amino acids. V was cut by 4 bases and J by 10 bases, with 24 bases left in between. CDR1 SGHNT and CDR2 YYREEE come from the germline V gene (reference sequence). CDR3 nucleotides: TGTGCCAGCAGCCTTACGTCGGGACTATCAACGAGGTCACCCCTCCACTTT. Amino acid sequence: CASSLTSGLSTRSPLHF.

The chain's CDR3 is CASSPGDRGRAGNYGYTF. The CDR3 DNA follows: TGCGCCAGCAGCCCCGGGGACAGGGGGCGGGCCGGTAACTATGGCTACACCTTC. V and J are TRBV5-1 and TRBJ1-2; 12 nucleotides align to TRBD1. Trimming at V came to 4 bases and at J to 1 base, leaving 11 bases not matched to a gene. Germline values: CDR1 SGHRS, CDR2 YFSETQ. This CDR3 is built from 18 residues.

This clone was recorded once. The chain is built from TRBV9 and TRBJ2-1, with D possibly matching TRBD2 (7 bases). Trimming took 4 bases from V and 7 from J, leaving 21 bases between them. Germline lookup yields CDR1 SGDLS and CDR2 YYNGEE. The CDR3 length is 16 residues. In DNA, the CDR3 is TGTGCCAGCAGCCCAACGAGACTAAGGGGGGGAAATGAGCAGTTCTTC. This codes for CASSPTRLRGGNEQFF.

This clone was counted only a few times. CDR3 loop: CASSQREPGQGSPLHF. The CDR3 bases are TGTGCCAGCTCACAGAGGGAGCCGGGACAGGGTTCACCCCTCCACTTT. The chain couples TRBV18 to TRBJ1-6; 9 bases match TRBD1. The CDR3 runs 16 residues. With V trimmed by 4 bases and J by 9 bases, 10 bases remained unmatched. The germline V gene encodes CDR1 KGHSH and CDR2 LQKENI.

This clone was seen a single time. The CDR3 coding sequence is TGTGCTAGTGGTTCCAACAGGAAACTTAGCGGGGACCAGAGTAGCACAGATACGCAGTATTTT. It codes for CASGSNRKLSGDQSSTDTQYF. V is TRBV12-5 and J is TRBJ2-3, with 8 bases aligning to TRBD2. Germline V gives CDR1 LGHNT, CDR2 FRNRAP. The CDR3 extends over 21 amino acids. With 4 bases clipped from V and 0 bases from J, the junction kept 21 bases outside the gene matches. The full variable domain, with the rest looked up from reference TRBV12-5 and TRBJ2-3, is DARVTQTPRHKVTEMGQEVTMRCQPILGHNTVFWYRQTMMQGLELLAYFRNRAPLDDSGMPKDRFSAEMPDATLATLKIQPSEPRDSAVYFCASGSNRKLSGDQSSTDTQYFGPGTRLTVL.

J is TRBJ1-2 and V is TRBV27, with 8 bases that match TRBD1. Germline V gives CDR1 MNHEY, CDR2 SMNVEV (reference sequence). With V trimmed by 0 bases and J by 2 bases, 2 bases remained unmatched. CDR3 length equals 15 residues. In DNA form, the CDR3 reads TGTGCCAGCAGTTTATCGCCAGGGGGCAACTATGGCTACACCTTC. Protein sequence: CASSLSPGGNYGYTF.

The chain couples TRBV6-5 to TRBJ2-3; TRBD1 aligns across 7 bases. This CDR3 is 15 amino acids long. Germline trimming cut 1 base from V and 4 bases from J; bases unmatched to any gene: 5. Per the germline V gene, CDR1 is MNHEY and CDR2 is SVGAGI. The CDR3 bases are TGTGCCAGCAGTTACTTCGGGACAGCAGCAGATACGCAGTATTTT. Translation gives CASSYFGTAADTQYF.

The chain has TRBV6-1 and TRBJ2-5; 13 bases fit TRBD2. The trim removed 5 bases at V and 5 bases at J, leaving 5 bases unmatched. The germline CDR1 and CDR2 sequences are MNHNS and SASEGT. This CDR3 region has 15 residues. In DNA, the CDR3 is TGTGCCAGCAGTCCTCCGGGACTAGCGGGGGAGACCCAGTACTTC. It specifies CASSPPGLAGETQYF.

This chain uses TRBV11-2 with TRBJ2-5; 7 bases are shared with TRBD1. The DNA matches TRBJ2-7 better at its end, which makes the J call doubtful. Germline loops: CDR1 SGHAT, CDR2 FQNNGV. This CDR3 has 15 residues. The DNA for the CDR3 is TGTGCCAGCAGCACCCACAGGGGAAAGGGTTACGAGCAGTACTTC. It translates to CASSTHRGKGYEQYF.

This clone was observed a handful of times. V usage is TRBV5-4 and J usage is TRBJ2-1, with 8 nucleotides matching TRBD1. The germline gives CDR1 SGHNT, CDR2 YYREEE (reference sequence). The CDR3 has 16 residues. The J segment lost 7 bases and the V segment lost 4 bases, leaving 13 bases of the junction unmatched. DNA of the CDR3: TGTGCCAGCAGCCACCGGACAGGGAAATCATTGAATGAGCAGTTCTTC. Translation gives CASSHRTGKSLNEQFF.

V is TRBV7-2 and J is TRBJ2-1; D uncertain. V was shortened by 6 bases and J by 10 bases, with 13 bases between the two germline ends. There are 12 residues in the CDR3. CDR1 and CDR2 from the germline V gene are SGHTA and FQGNSA. This chain's CDR3 is CASRYSQREQFF. CDR3 coding DNA: TGTGCCAGCAGATATTCGCAGAGGGAGCAGTTCTTC. Supplemented by reference TRBV7-2 and TRBJ2-1, the full variable domain reads GAGVSQSPSNKVTEKGKDVELRCDPISGHTALYWYRQSLGQGLEFLIYFQGNSAPDKSGLPSDRFSAERTGGSVSTLTIQRTQQEDSAVYLCASRYSQREQFFGPGTRLTVL.

V and J are TRBV11-1 and TRBJ2-7, with D unclear. This CDR3 has 14 amino acids. Per the germline V gene, CDR1 is SGHAT and CDR2 is FQDESV (reference sequence). V was pared by 0 bases and J by 1 base, with 7 bases between. CDR3 loop: CASSLAALSYEQYF. CDR3 DNA: TGTGCCAGCAGCTTAGCAGCACTTTCCTACGAGCAGTACTTC.